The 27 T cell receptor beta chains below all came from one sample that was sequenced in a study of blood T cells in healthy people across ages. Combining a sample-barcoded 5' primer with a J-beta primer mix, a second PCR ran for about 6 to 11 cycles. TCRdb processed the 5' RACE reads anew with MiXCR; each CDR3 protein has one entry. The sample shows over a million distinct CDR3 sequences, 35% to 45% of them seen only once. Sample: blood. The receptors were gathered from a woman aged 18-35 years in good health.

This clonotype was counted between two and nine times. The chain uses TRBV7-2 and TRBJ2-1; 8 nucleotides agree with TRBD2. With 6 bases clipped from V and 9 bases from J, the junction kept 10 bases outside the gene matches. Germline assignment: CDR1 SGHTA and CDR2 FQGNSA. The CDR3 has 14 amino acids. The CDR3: CASSPTSGRGEQFF. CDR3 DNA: TGTGCCAGCAGTCCAACTAGCGGTAGAGGTGAGCAGTTCTTC. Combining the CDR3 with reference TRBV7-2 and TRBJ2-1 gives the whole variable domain GAGVSQSPSNKVTEKGKDVELRCDPISGHTALYWYRQSLGQGLEFLIYFQGNSAPDKSGLPSDRFSAERTGGSVSTLTIQRTQQEDSAVYLCASSPTSGRGEQFFGPGTRLTVL.

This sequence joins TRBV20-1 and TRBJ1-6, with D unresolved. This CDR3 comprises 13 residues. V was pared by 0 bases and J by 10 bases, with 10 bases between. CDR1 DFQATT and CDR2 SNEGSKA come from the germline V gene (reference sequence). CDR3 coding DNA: TGCAGTGCTAGAGACCCCGCGCGCTCACCCCTCCACTTT. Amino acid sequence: CSARDPARSPLHF.

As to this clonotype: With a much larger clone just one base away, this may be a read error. CDR3 DNA: TGTGCCAGCAGCTTATCTCCGACAGGGGCGAACAATAAGCAGTTCTTC. This encodes CASSLSPTGANNKQFF. The genes are TRBV7-2 and TRBJ2-1; TRBD1 matches at 8 bases. Germline CDR1 SGHTA, CDR2 FQGNSA. The CDR3 runs to 16 residues.

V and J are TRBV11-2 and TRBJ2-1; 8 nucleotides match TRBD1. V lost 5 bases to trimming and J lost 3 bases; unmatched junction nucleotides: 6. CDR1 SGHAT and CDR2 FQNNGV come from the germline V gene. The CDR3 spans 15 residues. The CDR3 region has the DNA TGTGCCAGCAGCCCAACGACAGGGGTCTACAATGAGCAGTTCTTC. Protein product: CASSPTTGVYNEQFF. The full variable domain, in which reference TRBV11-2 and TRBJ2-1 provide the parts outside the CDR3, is EAGVAQSPRYKIIEKRQSVAFWCNPISGHATLYWYQQILGQGPKLLIQFQNNGVVDDSQLPKDRFSAERLKGVDSTLKIQPAKLEDSAVYLCASSPTTGVYNEQFFGPGTRLTVL.

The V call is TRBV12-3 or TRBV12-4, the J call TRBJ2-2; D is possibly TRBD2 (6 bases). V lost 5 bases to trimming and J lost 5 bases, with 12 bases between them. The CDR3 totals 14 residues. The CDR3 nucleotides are TGTGCCAGCAGTCGGGACTTCAAAACCGGGGAGCTGTTTTTT. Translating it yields CASSRDFKTGELFF.

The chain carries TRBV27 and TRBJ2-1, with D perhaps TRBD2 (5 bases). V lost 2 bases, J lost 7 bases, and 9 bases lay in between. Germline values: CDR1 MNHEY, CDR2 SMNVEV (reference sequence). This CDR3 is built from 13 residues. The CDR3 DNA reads TGTGCCAGCAGTTTAACTAGGGTGAATGAGCAGTTCTTC. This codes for CASSLTRVNEQFF.

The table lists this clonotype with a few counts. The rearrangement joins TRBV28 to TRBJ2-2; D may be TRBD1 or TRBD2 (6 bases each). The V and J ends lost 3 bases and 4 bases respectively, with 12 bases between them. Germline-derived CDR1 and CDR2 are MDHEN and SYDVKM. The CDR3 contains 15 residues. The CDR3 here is CASSFLGGVTGELFF. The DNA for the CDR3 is TGTGCCAGCAGTTTTTTGGGGGGCGTCACCGGGGAGCTGTTTTTT.

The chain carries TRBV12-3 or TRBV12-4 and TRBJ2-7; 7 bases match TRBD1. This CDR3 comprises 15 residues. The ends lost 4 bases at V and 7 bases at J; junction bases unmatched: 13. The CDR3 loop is CASSSRQGLGNEQYF. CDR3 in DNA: TGTGCCAGCAGTTCTCGACAGGGCTTGGGCAATGAGCAGTACTTC.

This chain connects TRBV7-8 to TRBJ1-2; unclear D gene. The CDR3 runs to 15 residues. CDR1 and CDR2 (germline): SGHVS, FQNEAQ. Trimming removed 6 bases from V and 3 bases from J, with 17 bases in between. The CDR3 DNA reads TGTGCCAGCAGTCGGGTTGGGAACCGCGACTATGGCTACACCTTC. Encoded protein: CASSRVGNRDYGYTF.

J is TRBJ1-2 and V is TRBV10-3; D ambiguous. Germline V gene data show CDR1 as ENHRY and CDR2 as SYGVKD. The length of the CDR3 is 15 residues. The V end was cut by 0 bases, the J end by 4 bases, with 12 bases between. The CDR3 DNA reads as TGTGCCATCAGTGAGTCAGGGCGAGGAGGCTATGGCTACACCTTC. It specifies CAISESGRGGYGYTF.

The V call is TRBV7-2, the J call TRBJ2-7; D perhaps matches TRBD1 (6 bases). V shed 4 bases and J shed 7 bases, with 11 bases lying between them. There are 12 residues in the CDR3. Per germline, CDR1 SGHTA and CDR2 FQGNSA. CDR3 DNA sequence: TGTGCCAGCAGCTGGACCCAGGGGGAGCAGTACTTC. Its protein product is CASSWTQGEQYF.

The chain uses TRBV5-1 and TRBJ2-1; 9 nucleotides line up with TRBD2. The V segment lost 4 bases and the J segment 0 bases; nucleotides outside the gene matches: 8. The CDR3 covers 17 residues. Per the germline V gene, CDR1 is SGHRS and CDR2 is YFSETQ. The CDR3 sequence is CASSGRTSESSYNEQFF. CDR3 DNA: TGCGCCAGCAGCGGAAGGACTAGCGAGAGCTCCTACAATGAGCAGTTCTTC.

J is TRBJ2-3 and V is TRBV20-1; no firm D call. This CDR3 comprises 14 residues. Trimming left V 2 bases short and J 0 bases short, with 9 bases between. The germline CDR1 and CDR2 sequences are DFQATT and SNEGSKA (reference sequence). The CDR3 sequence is CSARIITSTDTQYF. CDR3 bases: TGCAGTGCTAGAATAATCACTAGCACAGATACGCAGTATTTT.

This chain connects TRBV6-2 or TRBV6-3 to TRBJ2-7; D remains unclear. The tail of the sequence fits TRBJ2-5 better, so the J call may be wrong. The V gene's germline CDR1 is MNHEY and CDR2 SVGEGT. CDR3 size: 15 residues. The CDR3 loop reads CASSYGPIDQETQYF. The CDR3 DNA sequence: TGTGCCAGCAGTTACGGCCCAATCGATCAAGAGACCCAGTACTTC.

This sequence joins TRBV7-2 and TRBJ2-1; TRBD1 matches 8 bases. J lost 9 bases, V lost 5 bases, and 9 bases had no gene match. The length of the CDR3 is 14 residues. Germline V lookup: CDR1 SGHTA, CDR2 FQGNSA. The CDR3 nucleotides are TGTGCCAGCAGCGTAGGACAGGGAATCAGTGAGCAGTTCTTC. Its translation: CASSVGQGISEQFF.

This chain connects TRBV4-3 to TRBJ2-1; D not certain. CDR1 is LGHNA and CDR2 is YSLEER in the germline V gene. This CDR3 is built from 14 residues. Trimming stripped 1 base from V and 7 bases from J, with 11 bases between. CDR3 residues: CASSQALSGNEQFF. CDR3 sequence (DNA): TGCGCCAGCAGCCAAGCCCTCAGTGGGAATGAGCAGTTCTTC.

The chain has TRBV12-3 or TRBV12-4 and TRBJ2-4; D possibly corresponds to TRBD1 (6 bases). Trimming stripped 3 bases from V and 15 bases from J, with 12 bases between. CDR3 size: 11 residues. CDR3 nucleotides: TGTGCCAGCAGTTTGCAGGGGTACCGGTACTTC. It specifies CASSLQGYRYF.

CDR3 sequence reads: CASSHLAGGLLGEQFF. Here the CDR3 DNA reads TGTGCCAGCAGCCACTTAGCGGGGGGTCTTCTCGGTGAGCAGTTCTTC. The V gene is TRBV3-1, the J gene TRBJ2-1; 10 bases align to TRBD2. The V segment lost 3 bases and the J segment 9 bases; nucleotides outside the gene matches: 11. The CDR3 loop spans 16 amino acids. The germline V gene encodes CDR1 LGHDT and CDR2 YNNKEL (reference sequence).

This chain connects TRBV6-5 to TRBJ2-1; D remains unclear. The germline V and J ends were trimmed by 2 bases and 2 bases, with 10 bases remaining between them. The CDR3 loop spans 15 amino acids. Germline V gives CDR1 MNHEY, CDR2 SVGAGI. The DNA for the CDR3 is TGTGCCAGCAGTTACGTGGTACGGGCCTACAATGAGCAGTTCTTC. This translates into CASSYVVRAYNEQFF.

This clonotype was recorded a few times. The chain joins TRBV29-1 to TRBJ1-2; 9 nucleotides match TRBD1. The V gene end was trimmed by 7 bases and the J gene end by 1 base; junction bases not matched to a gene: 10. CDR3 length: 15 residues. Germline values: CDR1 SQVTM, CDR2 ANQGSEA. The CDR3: CSADLPGQGNYGYTF. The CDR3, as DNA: TGCAGCGCCGACCTACCGGGACAGGGTAACTATGGCTACACCTTC.

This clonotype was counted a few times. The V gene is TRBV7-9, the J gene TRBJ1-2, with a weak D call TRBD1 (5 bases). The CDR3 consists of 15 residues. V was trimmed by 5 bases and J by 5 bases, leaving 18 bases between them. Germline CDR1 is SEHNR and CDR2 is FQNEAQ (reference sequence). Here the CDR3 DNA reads TGTGCCAGCAGCCTGGGGCCCGACACATTTTATGGCTACACCTTC. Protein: CASSLGPDTFYGYTF.

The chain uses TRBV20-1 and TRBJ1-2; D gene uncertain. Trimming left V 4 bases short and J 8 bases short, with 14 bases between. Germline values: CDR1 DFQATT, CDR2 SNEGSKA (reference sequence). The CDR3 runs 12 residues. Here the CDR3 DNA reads TGCAGTGCTACTTCTCCAGGAGACGGCTACACCTTC. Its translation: CSATSPGDGYTF.

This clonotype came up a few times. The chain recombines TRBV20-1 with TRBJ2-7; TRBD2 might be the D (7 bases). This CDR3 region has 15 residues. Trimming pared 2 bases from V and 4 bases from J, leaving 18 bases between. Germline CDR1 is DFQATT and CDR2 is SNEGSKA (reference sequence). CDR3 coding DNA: TGCAGTGCTAGATCCCTTCGGGGGGCCGGTTACGAGCAGTACTTC. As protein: CSARSLRGAGYEQYF.

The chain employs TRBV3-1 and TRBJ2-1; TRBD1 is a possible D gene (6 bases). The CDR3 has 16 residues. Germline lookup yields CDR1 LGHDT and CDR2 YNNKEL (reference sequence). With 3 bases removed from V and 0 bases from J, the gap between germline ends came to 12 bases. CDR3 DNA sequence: TGTGCCAGCAGCCACACAGGGCAAACCTCCTACAATGAGCAGTTCTTC. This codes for CASSHTGQTSYNEQFF.

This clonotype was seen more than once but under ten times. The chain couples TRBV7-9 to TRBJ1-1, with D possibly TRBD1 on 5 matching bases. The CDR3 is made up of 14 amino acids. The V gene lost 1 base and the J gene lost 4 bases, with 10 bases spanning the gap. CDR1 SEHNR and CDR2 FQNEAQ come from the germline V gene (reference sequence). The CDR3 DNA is TGTGCCAGCAGCTTAGGAGGGGCACGCACTGAAGCTTTCTTT. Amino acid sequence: CASSLGGARTEAFF.

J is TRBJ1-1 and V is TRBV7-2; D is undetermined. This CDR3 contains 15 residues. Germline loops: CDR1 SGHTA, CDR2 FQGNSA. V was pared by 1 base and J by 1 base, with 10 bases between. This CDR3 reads CASSLVPRRNTEAFF. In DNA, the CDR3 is TGTGCCAGCAGCTTAGTCCCCCGGAGGAACACTGAAGCTTTCTTT. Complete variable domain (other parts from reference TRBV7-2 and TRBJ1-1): GAGVSQSPSNKVTEKGKDVELRCDPISGHTALYWYRQSLGQGLEFLIYFQGNSAPDKSGLPSDRFSAERTGGSVSTLTIQRTQQEDSAVYLCASSLVPRRNTEAFFGQGTRLTVV.

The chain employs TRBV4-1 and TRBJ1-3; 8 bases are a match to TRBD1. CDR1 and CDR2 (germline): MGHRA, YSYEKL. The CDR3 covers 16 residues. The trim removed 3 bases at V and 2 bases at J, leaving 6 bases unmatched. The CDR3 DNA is TGCGCCAGCAGCCAGGGCCCGACAGGGGCTGGAAACACCATATATTTT. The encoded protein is CASSQGPTGAGNTIYF.